Presented here are 15 T cell receptor beta chains from one specimen sequenced in a study of identical twins. A single record per CDR3 protein comes from TCRdb applying MiXCR to the 5' RACE reads. This table has 450,000 to 600,000 distinct CDR3 sequences, under 25% appearing once. The sample also formed part of further work on yellow fever vaccine responses in identical twins.

The sample comprised CD4+ T cells sorted from blood. The receptors stem from a woman aged 18-29 years in good health.

This chain links TRBV4-1 with TRBJ2-3, with 11 positions matching TRBD2. Germline CDR1 is MGHRA and CDR2 is YSYEKL. The CDR3 runs 16 residues. The V gene end was trimmed by 0 bases and the J gene end by 4 bases; junction bases not matched to a gene: 3. In DNA form, the CDR3 reads TGCGCCAGCAGCCAAGATTGGGGACTAGCGGCAGATACGCAGTATTTT. This codes for CASSQDWGLAADTQYF.

The V and J genes are TRBV12-3 or TRBV12-4 and TRBJ1-1; the match to TRBD1 covers 7 bases. The V gene end was trimmed by 5 bases and the J gene end by 0 bases; junction bases not matched to a gene: 9. This CDR3 spans 16 amino acids. Written as DNA, the CDR3 is TGTGCCAGCAGTATGGACAGGCGGCTTTTGAACACTGAAGCTTTCTTT. Residues: CASSMDRRLLNTEAFF.

This clonotype turned up a few times. The rearrangement joins TRBV12-3 or TRBV12-4 to TRBJ1-2; weak D call: TRBD1 (5 bases). The germline V and J ends were trimmed by 3 bases and 5 bases, with 19 bases remaining between them. The CDR3 spans 16 residues. CDR3 in amino acids: CASSFRPGGIEYGYTF. Here the CDR3 DNA reads TGTGCCAGCAGTTTTCGTCCCGGGGGGATAGAGTATGGCTACACCTTC.

The chain combines TRBV5-1 with TRBJ2-2; D is ambiguous. Trimming left V 3 bases short and J 6 bases short, with 6 bases between. The CDR3 consists of 12 residues. Germline lookup yields CDR1 SGHRS and CDR2 YFSETQ. CDR3 residues: CASSSRAGELFF. The CDR3, as DNA: TGCGCCAGCAGCTCCCGGGCCGGGGAGCTGTTTTTT.

This chain joins TRBV3-1 and TRBJ2-1; D gene ambiguous. The CDR3 runs 17 residues. CDR1 is LGHDT and CDR2 is YNNKEL in the germline V gene (reference sequence). The germline V and J ends were trimmed by 1 base and 0 bases, with 13 bases remaining between them. CDR3 loop: CASSQVDPPSSYNEQFF. DNA of the CDR3: TGTGCCAGCAGCCAAGTAGACCCACCAAGCTCCTACAATGAGCAGTTCTTC.

The chain joins TRBV2 to TRBJ2-7; D gene unclear. The CDR3 covers 11 residues. Trimming removed 6 bases at V and 2 bases at J, with 5 bases between. Germline values: CDR1 SNHLY, CDR2 FYNNEI. In DNA form, the CDR3 reads TGTGCCAGCAGGCTAACCTACGAGCAGTACTTC. Translating it yields CASRLTYEQYF. Looking up the rest from reference TRBV2 and TRBJ2-7 gives the full variable domain: EPEVTQTPSHQVTQMGQEVILRCVPISNHLYFYWYRQILGQKVEFLVSFYNNEISEKSEIFDDQFSVERPDGSNFTLKIRSTKLEDSAMYFCASRLTYEQYFGPGTRLTVT.

The V and J genes are TRBV5-1 and TRBJ2-1; 10 nucleotides agree with TRBD2. There are 16 residues in the CDR3. Germline-derived CDR1 and CDR2 are SGHRS and YFSETQ. V lost 0 bases and J lost 6; bases outside the gene matches: 6. CDR3: CASSLGDLAGANEQFF. The DNA of the CDR3 is TGCGCCAGCAGCTTGGGAGATCTAGCGGGGGCCAATGAGCAGTTCTTC.

This clonotype has a handful of counts. This rearrangement joins TRBV6-1 to TRBJ2-7; D is uncertain. The CDR3 spans 11 residues. Germline assignment: CDR1 MNHNS and CDR2 SASEGT. Trimming removed 10 bases at V and 6 bases at J, with 13 bases between. The CDR3 nucleotides are TGTGCCACCAGCCTTGGGGTCGAGCAGTACGTC. Translation: CATSLGVEQYV.

This clonotype has a handful of counts. The gene calls are TRBV12-3 or TRBV12-4 and TRBJ2-7; D may correspond to TRBD1 or TRBD2 (5 bases each). Between the trimmed V and J ends, which lost 7 bases and 7 bases, there was a span of 17 bases. The CDR3 is 13 amino acids. CDR3 sequence (DNA): TGTGCCAGCAAGCGAGGGGAAGCGCGAGAGCAGTACTTC. It is translated as CASKRGEAREQYF.

The rearrangement links TRBV7-6 to TRBJ2-3; no firm D call. This CDR3 is built from 12 residues. V dropped 5 bases and J dropped 3 bases, with 6 bases sitting between them. CDR1 is SGHVS, CDR2 FNYEAQ, per germline. CDR3 sequence reads: CASSATTDTQYF. As DNA, the CDR3 is TGTGCCAGCAGCGCTACAACAGATACGCAGTATTTT.

This clonotype showed up just once. The missing conserved phenylalanine or tryptophan at the end of this CDR3 makes a read error likely. The V call is TRBV12-3 or TRBV12-4, the J call TRBJ2-7; 7 nucleotides match TRBD2. Trimming took 6 bases from V and 2 from J; bases not matched to a gene: 7. This CDR3 has 14 amino acids. In nucleotides, the CDR3 is TGTGCCAGCAGCCGGGGAGGGAGGGCCTACGAGCAGTACCTC. As protein: CASSRGGRAYEQYL.

The rearrangement links TRBV2 to TRBJ2-3; possibly TRBD1 for D (5 bases). The germline CDR1 and CDR2 sequences are SNHLY and FYNNEI. CDR3 size: 13 residues. Deletions cut 8 bases from V and 2 bases from J, with 11 bases between. The CDR3 DNA reads as TGTGCCAGCGTGAGACAGACCACAGATACGCAGTATTTT. Its protein is CASVRQTTDTQYF.

About this clonotype: The junction departs from germline at one end; a sequencing error may be responsible. J is TRBJ2-1 and V is TRBV15; D could derive from TRBD1 or TRBD2 (6 bases each). Germline-derived CDR1 and CDR2 are LNHNV and YYDKDF (reference sequence). The CDR3 sequence is 15 residues long. This CDR3 reads CATSRGRGAYDEQFF. In DNA form, the CDR3 reads TGTGCCACCAGCAGAGGAAGGGGGGCCTACGATGAGCAGTTCTTC.

V is TRBV12-3 or TRBV12-4 and J is TRBJ2-1; D may be TRBD1 or TRBD2 (5 bases each). CDR3 length: 15 amino acids. With 7 bases removed from V and 10 bases from J, the gap between germline ends came to 23 bases. CDR3 sequence reads: CASTAPGPTSREQFF. CDR3 DNA: TGTGCCAGCACCGCACCGGGACCCACTTCTAGGGAGCAGTTCTTC.

This clonotype was counted a few times. V and J are TRBV25-1 and TRBJ2-1, with D possibly matching TRBD1 (6 bases). The ends were cut back, 3 bases at V and 0 bases at J, with 9 bases in the middle. Germline V CDR1 and CDR2: MGHDK, SYGVNS. This CDR3 spans 15 amino acids. The CDR3 DNA is TGTGCCAGCAGTGAGATAGGGGGCTCCTACAATGAGCAGTTCTTC. Protein product: CASSEIGGSYNEQFF. The whole variable domain, remainder taken from reference TRBV25-1 and TRBJ2-1, is EADIYQTPRYLVIGTGKKITLECSQTMGHDKMYWYQQDPGMELHLIHYSYGVNSTEKGDLSSESTVSRIRTEHFPLTLESARPSHTSQYLCASSEIGGSYNEQFFGPGTRLTVL.